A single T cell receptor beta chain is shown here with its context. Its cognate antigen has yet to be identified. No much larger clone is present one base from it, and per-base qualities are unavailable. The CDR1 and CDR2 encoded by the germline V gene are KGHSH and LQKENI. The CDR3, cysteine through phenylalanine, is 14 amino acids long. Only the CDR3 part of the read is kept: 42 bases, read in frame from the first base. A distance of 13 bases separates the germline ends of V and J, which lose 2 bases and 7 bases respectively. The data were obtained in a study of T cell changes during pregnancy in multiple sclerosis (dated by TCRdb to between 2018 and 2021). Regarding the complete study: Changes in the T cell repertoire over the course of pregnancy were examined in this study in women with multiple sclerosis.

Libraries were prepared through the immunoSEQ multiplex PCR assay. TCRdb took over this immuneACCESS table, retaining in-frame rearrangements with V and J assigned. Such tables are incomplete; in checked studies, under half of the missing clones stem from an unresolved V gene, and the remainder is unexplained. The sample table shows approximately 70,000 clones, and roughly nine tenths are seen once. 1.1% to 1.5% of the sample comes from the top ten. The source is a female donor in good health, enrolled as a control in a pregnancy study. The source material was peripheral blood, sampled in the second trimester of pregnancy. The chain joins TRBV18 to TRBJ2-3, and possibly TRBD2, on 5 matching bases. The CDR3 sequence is CASSPDSVGNTQYF. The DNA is TGTGCCAGCTCACCAGATAGCGTTGGTAATACGCAGTATTTT.